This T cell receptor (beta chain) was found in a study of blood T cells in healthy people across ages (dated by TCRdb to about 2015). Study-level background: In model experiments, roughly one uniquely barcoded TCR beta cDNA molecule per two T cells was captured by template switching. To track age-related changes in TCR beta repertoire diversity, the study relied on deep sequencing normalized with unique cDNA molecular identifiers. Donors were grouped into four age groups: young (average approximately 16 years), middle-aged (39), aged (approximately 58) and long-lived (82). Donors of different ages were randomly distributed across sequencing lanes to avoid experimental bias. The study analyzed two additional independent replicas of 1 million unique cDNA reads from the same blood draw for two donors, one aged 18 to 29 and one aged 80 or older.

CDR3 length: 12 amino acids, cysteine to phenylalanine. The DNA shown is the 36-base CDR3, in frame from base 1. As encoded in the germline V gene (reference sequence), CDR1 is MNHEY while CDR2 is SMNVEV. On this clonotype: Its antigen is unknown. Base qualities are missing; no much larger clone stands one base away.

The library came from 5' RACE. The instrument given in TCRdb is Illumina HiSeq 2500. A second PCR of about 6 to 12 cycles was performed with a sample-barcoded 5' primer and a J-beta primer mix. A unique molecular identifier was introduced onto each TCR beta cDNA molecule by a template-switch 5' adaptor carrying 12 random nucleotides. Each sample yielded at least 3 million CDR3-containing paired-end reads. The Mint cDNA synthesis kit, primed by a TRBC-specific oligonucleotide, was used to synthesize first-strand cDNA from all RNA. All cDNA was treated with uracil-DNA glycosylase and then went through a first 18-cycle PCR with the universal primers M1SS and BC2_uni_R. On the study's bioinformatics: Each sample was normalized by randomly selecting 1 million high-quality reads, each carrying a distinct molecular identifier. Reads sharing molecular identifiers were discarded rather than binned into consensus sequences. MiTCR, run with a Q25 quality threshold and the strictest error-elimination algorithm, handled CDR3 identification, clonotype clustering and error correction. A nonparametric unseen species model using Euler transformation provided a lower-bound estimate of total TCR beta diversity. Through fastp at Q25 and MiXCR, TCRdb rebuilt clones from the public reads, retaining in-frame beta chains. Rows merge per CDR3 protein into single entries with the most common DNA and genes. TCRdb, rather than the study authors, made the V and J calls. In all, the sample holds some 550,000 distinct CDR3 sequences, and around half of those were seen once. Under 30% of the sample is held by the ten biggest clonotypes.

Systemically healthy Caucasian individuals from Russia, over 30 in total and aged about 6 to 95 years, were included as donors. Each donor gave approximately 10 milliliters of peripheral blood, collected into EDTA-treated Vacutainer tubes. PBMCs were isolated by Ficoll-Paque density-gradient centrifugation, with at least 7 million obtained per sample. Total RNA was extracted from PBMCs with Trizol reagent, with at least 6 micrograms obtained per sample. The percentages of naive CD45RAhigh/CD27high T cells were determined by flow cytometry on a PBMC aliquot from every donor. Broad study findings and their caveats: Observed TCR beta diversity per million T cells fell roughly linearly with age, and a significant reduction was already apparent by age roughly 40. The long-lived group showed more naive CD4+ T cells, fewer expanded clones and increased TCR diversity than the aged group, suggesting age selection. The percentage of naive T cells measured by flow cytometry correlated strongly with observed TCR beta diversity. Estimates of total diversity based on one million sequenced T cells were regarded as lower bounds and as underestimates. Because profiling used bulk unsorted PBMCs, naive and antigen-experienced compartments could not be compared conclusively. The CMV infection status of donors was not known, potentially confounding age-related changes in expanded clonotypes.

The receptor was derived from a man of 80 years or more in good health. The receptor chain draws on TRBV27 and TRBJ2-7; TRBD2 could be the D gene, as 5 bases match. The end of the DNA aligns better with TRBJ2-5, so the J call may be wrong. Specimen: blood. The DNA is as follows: TGTGCCAGCAGTTCCGGGGTAGGGACCCAGTACTTC. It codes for CASSSGVGTQYF.